This T cell receptor beta chain is drawn from a study of OX40 agonist ivuxolimab in advanced cancers. Overall study context: Hepatocellular carcinoma, melanoma, renal cell or head and neck cancer affected the dose-escalation patients.

Per the germline V gene, CDR1 is MDHEN and CDR2 is SYDVKM. CDR3 length: 11 amino acids. Trimming removed 8 bases from V and 7 bases from J, with 11 bases in between. Sequenced by immunoSEQ multiplex PCR; TCRdb stores in-frame clones only, minus some. The sample lists about 54,000 clones, around nine tenths occurring once. This sequence originates from an adult with an advanced solid tumor such as melanoma, head and neck, liver or kidney cancer. V is TRBV28 and J is TRBJ1-1, with TRBD1 as a possible D gene (5 bases). The source was CD4+ or CD8+ T cells sorted from blood, collected in a trial of the OX40 agonist ivuxolimab. CDR3 region: CASQRTFEAFF. The DNA of the CDR3 is TGTGCCAGCCAGAGGACATTTGAAGCTTTCTTT.